A single sample gave rise to the 19 T cell receptor beta chains below, sequenced in a study of blood T cell repertoires in COVID-19. Data came from immunoSEQ multiplex PCR; TCRdb stores just in-frame clones and leaves some out. The table has 90,000 or so clones, roughly 72% seen once. The sequenced sample consisted of peripheral blood. These TCRs come from a woman aged 60 to 75 in a cohort sampled during active or convalescent COVID-19.

The rearrangement uses TRBV19 and TRBJ1-2; D is uncertain. This CDR3 region has 14 residues. Germline lookup yields CDR1 LNHDA and CDR2 SQIVND (reference sequence). Trimming pared 8 bases from V and 2 bases from J, leaving 15 bases between. CDR3 DNA: TGTGCCAGTTCTACGGTCGCATTGAACTATGGCTACACCTTC. Protein product: CASSTVALNYGYTF.

This clone turned up a few times. V and J are TRBV7-3 and TRBJ1-5, with 10 bases aligning to TRBD1. The CDR3 loop spans 16 amino acids. The V gene end was trimmed by 5 bases and the J gene end by 1 base; junction bases not matched to a gene: 5. The germline gives CDR1 SGHTA, CDR2 FQGTGA. In nucleotides, the CDR3 is TGTGCCAGCAGCCCCCGGACAGGGGGGAGCAATCAGCCCCAGCATTTT. Its translation: CASSPRTGGSNQPQHF.

The chain has TRBV5-8 and TRBJ2-1; tentative D call: TRBD2 (5 bases). V dropped 2 bases and J dropped 0 bases, with 9 bases sitting between them. The CDR3 totals 15 residues. Germline V gives CDR1 SGHTS, CDR2 YDEGEE. Written as DNA, the CDR3 is TGTGCCAGCAGCTTCCTAGCCACCTCCTACAATGAGCAGTTCTTC. Amino acids: CASSFLATSYNEQFF.

V is TRBV27 and J is TRBJ2-7; D remains unclear. V gave up 3 bases and J gave up 4 bases, with 19 bases separating them. The V gene's germline CDR1 is MNHEY and CDR2 SMNVEV (reference sequence). The CDR3 runs 16 residues. The chain's CDR3 is CASSFHPPRPPYEQYF. The CDR3 nucleotides are TGTGCCAGCAGTTTTCACCCCCCCAGGCCTCCGTACGAGCAGTACTTC.

The chain carries TRBV10-3 and TRBJ2-3, with TRBD2 as a possible D gene (5 bases). V lost 5 bases and J 0 bases, leaving 15 bases between the germline ends. The CDR3 sequence is 16 residues long. CDR1 is ENHRY and CDR2 is SYGVKD in the germline V gene. CDR3 region: CAISPGLYSSTDTQYF. The CDR3 nucleotides are TGTGCCATCAGTCCCGGACTTTATTCTAGCACAGATACGCAGTATTTT.

The table lists this clone with a few counts. This sequence joins TRBV13 and TRBJ1-5; D is undetermined. Trimming pared 4 bases from V and 5 bases from J, leaving 15 bases between. Looked up from germline, CDR1 is PRHDT and CDR2 is FYEKMQ (reference sequence). The CDR3 is 15 amino acids. The CDR3 region is CASSYPIQRDQPQHF. The CDR3 coding sequence is TGTGCCAGCAGCTACCCGATTCAACGGGATCAGCCCCAGCATTTT.

The chain couples TRBV3-1 (or the pseudogene TRBV3-2) to TRBJ1-2; D possibly corresponds to TRBD1 (5 bases). Trimming removed 3 bases at V and 6 bases at J, with 11 bases between. Germline V gene sequence: CDR1 LGHDT, CDR2 YNNKEL (reference sequence). This CDR3 has 13 amino acids. This CDR3 reads CASSQIGGHGYTF. The CDR3 DNA reads as TGTGCCAGCAGCCAGATCGGGGGACATGGCTACACCTTC.

This clone has at least ten counts. Other DNA sequences in the sample encode the same CDR3. V gene TRBV3-1 (or the pseudogene TRBV3-2) combines with J gene TRBJ2-3; possible D gene TRBD2, 7 bases. Per the germline V gene, CDR1 is LGHDT and CDR2 is YNNKEL (reference sequence). The CDR3 runs to 14 residues. V was trimmed by 1 base and J by 4 bases, leaving 9 bases between them. As DNA, the CDR3 is TGTGCCAGCAGCCAAGGGGGGGGCGCAGATACGCAGTATTTT. Encoded protein: CASSQGGGADTQYF.

This clone occurred many times. This chain joins TRBV15 and TRBJ1-1; 9 bases align to TRBD1. Germline V CDR1 and CDR2: LNHNV, YYDKDF (reference sequence). The CDR3 covers 13 residues. V lost 4 bases, J lost 5 bases, and 2 bases stayed unmatched. The CDR3 DNA is TGTGCCACCAGCATCGACAGGGGGACTGAAGCTTTCTTT. Protein sequence: CATSIDRGTEAFF.

CDR3 DNA: TGCGCCAGCAGCTTGGTTGGGGCGATGACTGAAGCTTTCTTT. The encoded protein is CASSLVGAMTEAFF. V and J are TRBV5-1 and TRBJ1-1; D may be TRBD1 (5 bases). The CDR3 runs to 14 residues. Germline V CDR1 and CDR2: SGHRS, YFSETQ. Trimming pared 0 bases from V and 5 bases from J, leaving 11 bases between.

This clone appeared a single time. This chain joins TRBV5-4 and TRBJ2-7; perhaps TRBD1 as D (6 bases). This CDR3 is built from 15 residues. Germline loops: CDR1 SGHNT, CDR2 YYREEE (reference sequence). V gave up 4 bases and J gave up 2 bases, with 16 bases separating them. CDR3 sequence: CASSRVTGTTYEQYF. In nucleotides, the CDR3 is TGTGCCAGCAGCCGTGTTACAGGGACCACCTACGAGCAGTACTTC.

The V and J genes are TRBV2 and TRBJ2-5, with D hard to call. The CDR3 extends over 13 amino acids. With 4 bases removed from V and 5 bases from J, the gap between germline ends came to 11 bases. CDR1 is SNHLY, CDR2 FYNNEI, per germline. As DNA, the CDR3 is TGTGCCAGCAGTGGAGGTCTCGGGGAGACCCAGTACTTC. Protein: CASSGGLGETQYF. The whole variable domain, filled in from reference TRBV2 and TRBJ2-5, reads EPEVTQTPSHQVTQMGQEVILRCVPISNHLYFYWYRQILGQKVEFLVSFYNNEISEKSEIFDDQFSVERPDGSNFTLKIRSTKLEDSAMYFCASSGGLGETQYFGPGTRLLVL.

This clone was detected a few times. The chain joins TRBV4-3 to TRBJ2-7; D is unclear. The length of the CDR3 is 15 residues. The germline V gene encodes CDR1 LGHNA and CDR2 YSLEER. The ends were cut back, 0 bases at V and 3 bases at J, with 12 bases in the middle. The CDR3 DNA reads as TGCGCCAGCAGCCAAGATAATCAGATCCACTACGAGCAGTACTTC. Its translation is CASSQDNQIHYEQYF.

The chain is built from TRBV29-1 and TRBJ2-1, with 12 bases lining up with TRBD2. Germline values: CDR1 SQVTM, CDR2 ANQGSEA. The CDR3 totals 15 residues. The junction had 5 bases not matched to a gene; V was cut back by 4 bases and J by 4 bases. CDR3 nucleotide sequence: TGCAGCGTTGGGAGACTAGCGGGGGTTTACAATGAGCAGTTCTTC. Its protein product is CSVGRLAGVYNEQFF.

The J gene is TRBJ1-6, the V gene TRBV5-6, with a possible D match to TRBD1 (6 bases). This CDR3 region has 18 residues. Looked up from germline, CDR1 is SGHDT and CDR2 is YYEEEE. V lost 2 bases and J lost 3, with 18 bases in between. CDR3 sequence: CASSFSLLNRVYNSPLHF. CDR3 in DNA: TGTGCCAGCAGCTTCTCGCTATTGAACAGGGTCTATAATTCACCCCTCCACTTT.

This chain uses TRBV5-1 with TRBJ2-1; TRBD1 might be the D (6 bases). Germline CDR1 and CDR2: SGHRS and YFSETQ. Trimming stripped 0 bases from V and 7 bases from J, with 11 bases between. CDR3 length: 14 residues. For the CDR3, the DNA is TGCGCCAGCAGCTTGGGCCAAACAGGGAATGAGCAGTTCTTC. Amino acids: CASSLGQTGNEQFF.

The chain employs TRBV19 and TRBJ1-2; weak D call: TRBD1 (5 bases). The CDR3 length is 13 residues. V was clipped by 5 bases and J by 4 bases, with 11 bases between them. CDR1 is LNHDA, CDR2 SQIVND, per germline (reference sequence). For the CDR3, the DNA is TGTGCCAGTAGTGCCTGGGGGGTCTATGGCTACACCTTC. Amino acid sequence: CASSAWGVYGYTF. Drawing the rest from reference TRBV19 and TRBJ1-2, the complete variable domain is DGGITQSPKYLFRKEGQNVTLSCEQNLNHDAMYWYRQDPGQGLRLIYYSQIVNDFQKGDIAEGYSVSREKKESFPLTVTSAQKNPTAFYLCASSAWGVYGYTFGSGTRLTVV.

The V and J genes are TRBV2 and TRBJ2-3; TRBD2 agrees at 9 bases. This CDR3 has 19 amino acids. V lost 0 bases, J lost 2 bases, and 12 bases stayed unmatched. From germline, CDR1 is SNHLY and CDR2 FYNNEI. DNA of the CDR3: TGTGCCAGCAGTGAAGCGCTTAGGGCTAGCGGGGTACTCACAGATACGCAGTATTTT. Protein: CASSEALRASGVLTDTQYF.

The gene calls are TRBV7-3 and TRBJ2-1; D is unresolved. CDR3 length: 13 amino acids. CDR1 is SGHTA and CDR2 is FQGTGA in the germline V gene. Between the trimmed V and J ends, which lost 5 bases and 7 bases, there was a span of 12 bases. CDR3 sequence reads: CASSPLDRNEQFF. CDR3 DNA: TGTGCCAGCAGCCCTCTTGATCGGAATGAGCAGTTCTTC.